This TCR beta chain was retrieved from a study of glioma-infiltrating T cells after dendritic cell vaccination. In the study overall: Dendritic cells derived from monocytes and pulsed with autologous tumor lysate formed the vaccine. Study results and caveats: Estimated pretreatment TIL content predicted outcome after dendritic cell vaccination.

Produced via immunoSEQ multiplex PCR; TCRdb's table is partial and in-frame only. The table includes about 95,000 clones, about 83% detected once. Germline CDR1 is LGHNA and CDR2 is YSLEER. V lost 3 bases and J lost 4, with 21 bases in between. This CDR3 contains 17 residues. Remarks on this clone: Its antigen is currently unknown.

The J gene is TRBJ1-2, the V gene TRBV4-3; D is possibly TRBD1 (5 bases). The TCR comes from a human donor with glioblastoma. The sample here was blood, taken before dendritic cell vaccination. The CDR3: CASSHLVGQLNLYGYTF. The CDR3 region has the DNA TGCGCCAGCAGCCATTTGGTGGGGCAGCTAAACCTCTATGGCTACACCTTC.